This entry features one T cell receptor (beta chain) sequence. This clonotype was counted a few times. Its target antigen remains unknown. There are no base qualities to consult, and no much larger clone falls within one base. Between the V and J ends, shortened by 3 bases and 7 bases respectively, the junction contains 13 bases. Including cysteine and phenylalanine, the CDR3 has 15 amino acids. The sequence is cut down to CDR3 DNA, 45 bases in frame from base 1. CDR1 SGHTA and CDR2 FQGNSA were looked up in the germline V gene. Library preparation employed UMI-ligation and nested PCR. To cover both TRBC1 and TRBC2, the beta constant-region primer consisted of an equimolar mix of two oligonucleotides. Four rounds of PCR were used to amplify ligated cDNA, with nested alpha and beta constant-region primers being used together with the SP2 primer. A single-stranded oligonucleotide carrying the SP2 primer and a 12-nucleotide UMI was ligated to the 3' end of the cDNA by T4 RNA ligase 1. Incubation of the ligation reaction was carried out at 16 degrees C for about 18-25 hours. PCR2 was typically performed as a SYBR Green qPCR and was stopped at a predetermined threshold so that over-amplification was prevented. Every purification after the first one was done using Agencourt AMPure XP magnetic beads. Library amounts were measured by Qubit and library quality was assessed on a TapeStation, where the main peak was expected at around 650 bp. Pooled libraries were sequenced on an Illumina MiSeq with v2 2x251 paired-end kits, typically giving roughly 0.95-2.3 million reads per sample. Each sample was pooled at about 4.2 nM, and roughly 4.5-7% PhiX was included to help cluster recognition. The paper's data handling went like this. FASTQ reads processed by Demultiplexor were assigned V and J genes by Decombinator through tag matching that tolerated a single base-pair mismatch. By using UMIs, Collapsinator corrected both sequencing errors and the frequency errors caused by PCR heterogeneity. CDR3Translator translated TCRs and extracted CDR3s from the conserved cysteine to the FGXG phenylalanine, flagging non-productive sequences. Gini, Shannon entropy and inverse Simpson indices were computed after subsampling the repertoires to the same number of UMI-defined TCRs. Within the linear range, a power law was fitted to clonotype abundance distributions using maximum likelihood. Similar UMI counts, unique TCR numbers and clonal distributions were obtained with the pipeline and with MIGEC on one naive CD8 sample. In one analysis, naive TCRs that were also found in any memory subset of the same donor were excluded from the naive repertoire. A set of some 7,600 CMV-associated CDR3 sequences, compiled from VDJdb and a published dataset, was used to search the repertoires. TCRdb cleaned the public reads at Q25 with fastp, built clones with MiXCR and kept in-frame beta chains. Entries that share a CDR3 protein sequence are merged under the most common genes and DNA. The V and J calls and clone size come from TCRdb's table, not from the authors' own analysis. This sample gives 150,000 or so distinct CDR3 sequences in total; over 20% of them show up just once. The biggest ten clones account for 0.11% of the sample.

These data originate in a study of naive and memory T cell subsets (dated 2017 in TCRdb). As for the study more broadly: An open-source, UMI-based TCR alpha and beta sequencing pipeline was applied to sorted naive and memory peripheral blood T cell subsets. IgG serology results and the functional CMV T cell responses were in complete agreement. RNA was DNase-treated and reverse transcribed with TCR constant-region primers, mostly using SuperScript III.

Broader findings and caveats from the paper: Each clonotype was defined as a single alpha or beta chain sequence rather than as a paired alpha/beta receptor. Naive repertoires, especially CD8, contained a few larger clonotypes, possibly memory cells re-expressing CD45RA. TCR abundance followed a power law whose exponent differed between naive and memory subsets but was consistent across the three individuals. After error correction, only a single occurrence was seen for over 95% of naive TCR sequences, so much steeper abundance distributions were produced than in memory subsets. RNA-based TCR counts may be affected by expression changes linked to T cell activation and differentiation. Gini index rose and Shannon and inverse Simpson diversity fell from naive through CM, EM and EMRA in both CD4 and CD8 cells. The repertoire findings for the naive and memory subsets could not be validated against a ground truth, as none was available.

TCR alpha and beta chain libraries were amplified separately from the second PCR step onward. To determine each donor's CMV status, fresh PBMCs were stimulated overnight with CMV viral lysate, and IFNgamma production from CD4+ T cells was then assessed. CD4 T cells were positively selected using Miltenyi beads, after which CD8 T cells were positively selected from the CD4-negative fraction. Cells were stained for CD3, CD4, CD8, CD45RA, CD27 and a live/dead dye and were sorted on a BD Aria II into four subsets based on CD45RA and CD27. A few healthy volunteers provided blood, and the blood of each volunteer was split into CD4 and CD8 T cells and then into four differentiation subsets. About 130 ml of peripheral blood was collected from each donor, and PBMC were isolated by Ficoll-Paque PLUS density-gradient centrifugation. The sorted cells were lysed in RLT buffer, after which RNA was extracted using a Qiagen RNeasy kit and kept at -80 degrees C.

The TCR originated in a human donor in good health. In this chain, TRBV7-2 is recombined with TRBJ1-6; confidence is insufficient to name the D gene. The material sequenced was naive CD4+ T cells from blood. The cell subset or site label for this specimen denotes: naive T cells, CD45RA high CD27+. The CDR3 reads as follows: CASSFAWAANSPLHF. The nucleotide sequence reads as follows: TGTGCCAGCAGCTTTGCCTGGGCAGCAAATTCACCCCTCCACTTT. Joined to the reference TRBV7-2 and TRBJ1-6 proteins, this CDR3 gives the full variable domain: GAGVSQSPSNKVTEKGKDVELRCDPISGHTALYWYRQSLGQGLEFLIYFQGNSAPDKSGLPSDRFSAERTGGSVSTLTIQRTQQEDSAVYLCASSFAWAANSPLHFGNGTRLTVT.